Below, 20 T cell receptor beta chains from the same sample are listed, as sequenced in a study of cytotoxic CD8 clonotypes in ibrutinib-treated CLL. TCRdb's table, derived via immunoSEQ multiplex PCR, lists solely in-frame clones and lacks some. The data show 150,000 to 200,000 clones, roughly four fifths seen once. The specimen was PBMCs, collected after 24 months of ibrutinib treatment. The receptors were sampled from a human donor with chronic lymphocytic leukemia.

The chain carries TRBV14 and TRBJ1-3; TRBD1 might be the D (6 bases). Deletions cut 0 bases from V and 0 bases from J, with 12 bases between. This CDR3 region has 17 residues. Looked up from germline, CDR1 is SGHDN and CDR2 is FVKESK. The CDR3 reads CASSQDLTRGSGNTIYF. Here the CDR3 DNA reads TGTGCCAGCAGCCAAGATCTTACCAGGGGCTCTGGAAACACCATATATTTT.

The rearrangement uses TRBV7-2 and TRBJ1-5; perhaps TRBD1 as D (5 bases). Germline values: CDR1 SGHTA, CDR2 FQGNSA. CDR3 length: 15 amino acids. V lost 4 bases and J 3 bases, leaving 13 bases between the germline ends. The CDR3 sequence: CASSSSQGVNQPQHF. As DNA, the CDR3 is TGTGCCAGCAGCTCATCGCAGGGTGTCAATCAGCCCCAGCATTTT.

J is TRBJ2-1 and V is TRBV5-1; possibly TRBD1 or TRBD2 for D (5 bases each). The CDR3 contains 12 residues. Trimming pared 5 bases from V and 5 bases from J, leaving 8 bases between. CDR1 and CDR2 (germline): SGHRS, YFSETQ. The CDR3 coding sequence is TGCGCCAGCAGTGTGGGACACAATGAGCAGTTCTTC. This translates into CASSVGHNEQFF.

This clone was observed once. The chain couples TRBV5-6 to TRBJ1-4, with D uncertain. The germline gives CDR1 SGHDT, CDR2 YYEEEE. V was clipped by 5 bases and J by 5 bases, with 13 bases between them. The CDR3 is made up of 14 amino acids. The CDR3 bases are TGTGCCAGCAGTCTTCGCAGTCAGAATGAAAAACTGTTTTTT. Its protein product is CASSLRSQNEKLFF.

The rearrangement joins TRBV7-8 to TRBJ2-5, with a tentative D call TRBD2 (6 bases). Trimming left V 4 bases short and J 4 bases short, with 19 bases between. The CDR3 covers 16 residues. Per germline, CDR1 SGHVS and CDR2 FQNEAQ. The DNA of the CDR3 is TGTGCCAGCAGCTCCCTCCTCCGCGGGAAGGGAGAGACCCAGTACTTC. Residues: CASSSLLRGKGETQYF.

The CDR3 DNA reads as TGTGCCAGCAGCTACACCAGCGGGAGGCTTTTTTCCGAGCAGTACTTC. Its protein product is CASSYTSGRLFSEQYF. The gene calls are TRBV11-1 and TRBJ2-7; the match to TRBD2 covers 9 bases. Unmatched junction bases numbered 13, after V lost 4 bases and J lost 6 bases. This CDR3 contains 16 residues. Germline CDR1 and CDR2: SGHAT and FQDESV (reference sequence).

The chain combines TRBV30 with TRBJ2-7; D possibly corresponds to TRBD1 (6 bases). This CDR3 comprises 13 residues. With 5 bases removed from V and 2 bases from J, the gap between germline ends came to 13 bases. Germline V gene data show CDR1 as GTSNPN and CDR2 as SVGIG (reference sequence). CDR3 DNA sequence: TGTGCCTGGGCTCCAGGGGACCCCTACGAGCAGTACTTC. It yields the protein CAWAPGDPYEQYF.

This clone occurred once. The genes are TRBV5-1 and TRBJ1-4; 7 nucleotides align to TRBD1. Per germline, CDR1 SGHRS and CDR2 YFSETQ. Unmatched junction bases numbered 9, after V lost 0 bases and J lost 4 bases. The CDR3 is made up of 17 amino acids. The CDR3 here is CASSLDGGTAFNEKLFF. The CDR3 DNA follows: TGCGCCAGCAGCTTGGATGGGGGGACAGCCTTTAATGAAAAACTGTTTTTT.

In nucleotides, the CDR3 is TGCGCCAGCCGTGGGGCCCCGAACACCGGGGAGCTGTTTTTT. Translation: CASRGAPNTGELFF. The chain joins TRBV5-1 to TRBJ2-2; D perhaps matches TRBD1 (5 bases). Germline V gives CDR1 SGHRS, CDR2 YFSETQ. V lost 7 bases, J lost 0 bases, and 10 bases lay in between. This CDR3 spans 14 amino acids. Full variable domain (missing parts from reference TRBV5-1 and TRBJ2-2): KAGVTQTPRYLIKTRGQQVTLSCSPISGHRSVSWYQQTPGQGLQFLFEYFSETQRNKGNFPGRFSGRQFSNSRSEMNVSTLELGDSALYLCASRGAPNTGELFFGEGSRLTVL.

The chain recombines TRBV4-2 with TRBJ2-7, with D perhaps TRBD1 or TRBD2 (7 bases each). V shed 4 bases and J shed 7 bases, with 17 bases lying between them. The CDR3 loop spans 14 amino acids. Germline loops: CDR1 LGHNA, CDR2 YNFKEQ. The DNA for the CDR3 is TGTGCCAGCAGCCCCCCAGGGGGGGAGGAAGAGCAGTACTTC. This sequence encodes CASSPPGGEEEQYF.

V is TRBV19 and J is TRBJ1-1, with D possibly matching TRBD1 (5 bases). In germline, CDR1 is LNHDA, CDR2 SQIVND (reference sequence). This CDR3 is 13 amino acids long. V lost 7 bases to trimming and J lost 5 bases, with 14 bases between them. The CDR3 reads CASTPGGGTEAFF. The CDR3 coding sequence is TGTGCCAGTACCCCGGGGGGAGGTACTGAAGCTTTCTTT. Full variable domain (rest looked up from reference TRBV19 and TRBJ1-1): DGGITQSPKYLFRKEGQNVTLSCEQNLNHDAMYWYRQDPGQGLRLIYYSQIVNDFQKGDIAEGYSVSREKKESFPLTVTSAQKNPTAFYLCASTPGGGTEAFFGQGTRLTVV.

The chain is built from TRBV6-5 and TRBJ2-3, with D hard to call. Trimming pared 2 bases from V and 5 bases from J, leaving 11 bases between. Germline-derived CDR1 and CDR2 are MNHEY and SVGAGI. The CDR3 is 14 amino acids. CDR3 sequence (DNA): TGTGCCAGCAGTTACGGGCTTACCGGAGATACGCAGTATTTT. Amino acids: CASSYGLTGDTQYF.

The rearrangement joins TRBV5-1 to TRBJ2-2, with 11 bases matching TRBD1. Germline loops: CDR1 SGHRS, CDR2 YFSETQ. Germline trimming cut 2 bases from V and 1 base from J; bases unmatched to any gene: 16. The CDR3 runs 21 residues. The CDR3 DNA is TGCGCCAGCAGCTTTCGACGGCGGACAGGGGGCTGGGAATTGAACACCGGGGAGCTGTTTTTT. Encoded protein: CASSFRRRTGGWELNTGELFF. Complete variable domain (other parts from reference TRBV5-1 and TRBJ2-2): KAGVTQTPRYLIKTRGQQVTLSCSPISGHRSVSWYQQTPGQGLQFLFEYFSETQRNKGNFPGRFSGRQFSNSRSEMNVSTLELGDSALYLCASSFRRRTGGWELNTGELFFGEGSRLTVL.

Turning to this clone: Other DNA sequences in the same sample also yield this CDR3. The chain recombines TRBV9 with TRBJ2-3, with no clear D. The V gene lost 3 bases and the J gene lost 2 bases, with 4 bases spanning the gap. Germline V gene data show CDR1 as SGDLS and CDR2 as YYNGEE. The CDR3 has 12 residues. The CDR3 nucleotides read TGTGCCAGCAGCGCCCTCACAGATACGCAGTATTTT. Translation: CASSALTDTQYF. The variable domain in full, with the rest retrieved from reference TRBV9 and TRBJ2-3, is DSGVTQTPKHLITATGQRVTLRCSPRSGDLSVYWYQQSLDQGLQFLIQYYNGEERAKGNILERFSAQQFPDLHSELNLSSLELGDSALYFCASSALTDTQYFGPGTRLTVL.

The CDR3 bases are TGTGCCTGGAGGGGAACATCCGGACGTTACCAAGAGACCCAGTACTTC. Encoded protein: CAWRGTSGRYQETQYF. The J gene is TRBJ2-5, the V gene TRBV30; D gene unclear. Germline V gene sequence: CDR1 GTSNPN, CDR2 SVGIG (reference sequence). The CDR3 is made up of 16 amino acids. Trimming pared 3 bases from V and 0 bases from J, leaving 17 bases between.

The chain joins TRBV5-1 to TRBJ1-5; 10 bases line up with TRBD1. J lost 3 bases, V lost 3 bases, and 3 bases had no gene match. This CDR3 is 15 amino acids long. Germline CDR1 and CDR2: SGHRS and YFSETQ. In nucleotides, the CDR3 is TGCGCCAGCAGCTCGGGACAGGGGAACAATCAGCCCCAGCATTTT. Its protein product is CASSSGQGNNQPQHF.

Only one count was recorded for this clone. In nucleotides, the CDR3 is TGTGCCAGCAGTACGGACTCGGGCGACTCGGGACTAGCGGGTGTAGGCGCGGAGACCCAGTACTTC. Amino acids: CASSTDSGDSGLAGVGAETQYF. The chain carries TRBV28 and TRBJ2-5; the match to TRBD2 covers 12 bases. Germline V gives CDR1 MDHEN, CDR2 SYDVKM. V trimming: 5 bases; J trimming: 5 bases; junction bases outside the gene matches: 27. The CDR3 sequence is 22 residues long.

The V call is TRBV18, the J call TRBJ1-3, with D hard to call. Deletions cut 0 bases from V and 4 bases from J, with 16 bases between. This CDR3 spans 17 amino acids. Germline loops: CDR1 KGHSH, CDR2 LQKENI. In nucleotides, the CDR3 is TGTGCCAGCTCACCACCGCTGGGTCCCGCGGGAGGAAACACCATATATTTT. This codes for CASSPPLGPAGGNTIYF.

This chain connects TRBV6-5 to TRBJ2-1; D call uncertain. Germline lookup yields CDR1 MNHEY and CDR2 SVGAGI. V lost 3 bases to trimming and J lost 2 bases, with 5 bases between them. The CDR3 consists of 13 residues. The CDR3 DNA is TGTGCCAGCAGTTATCCGGCCTACAATGAGCAGTTCTTC. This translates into CASSYPAYNEQFF.

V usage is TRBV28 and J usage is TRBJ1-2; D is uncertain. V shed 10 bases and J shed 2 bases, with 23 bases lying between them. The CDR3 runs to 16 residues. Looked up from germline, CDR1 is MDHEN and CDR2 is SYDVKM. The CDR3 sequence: CATNPNQGTQNYGYTF. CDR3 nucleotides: TGTGCCACCAACCCCAATCAAGGTACCCAAAACTATGGCTACACCTTC.